This is a list of T cell receptor beta chains from one sample in a study of blood T cells in healthy people across ages. Using its own MiXCR run on the 5' RACE reads, TCRdb lists one record per CDR3 protein. The sample includes about 720,000 distinct CDR3 sequences, around a fifth of them seen just once. The sequenced material came from blood. These TCRs come from a man aged 70-80 years in good health. CDR3s include the opening cysteine and the closing phenylalanine or tryptophan. D genes are given only for firm matches. Expanded clones get a size class; other rows say once, few or many, or leave the size out.

TRBD1 | 12 | few | TRBJ2-7 | TRBV6-2/TRBV6-3 | TGTGGATCCGCGACAGGGCTGTCCGAGCAGTACTTC | CGSATGLSEQYF
TRBD2 | 15 | . | TRBJ2-4 | TRBV5-1 | TGCGCCAGCAGCTTGGGGACTAGCAACGGGAACATTCAGTACTTC | CASSLGTSNGNIQYF
. | 16 | few | TRBJ2-7 | TRBV20-1 | TGCAGTGCTAGAGTCGGGGGAGTGGGGGCCCCTTCCGAGCAGTACTTC | CSARVGGVGAPSEQYF
. | 14 | . | TRBJ2-3 | TRBV6-6 | TGTGCCAGCAGGCCCGGGACCGGGGTAGATACGCAGTATTTT | CASRPGTGVDTQYF
. | 13 | many | TRBJ2-5 | TRBV12-3/TRBV12-4 | TGTGCCAGCAGTGGGGGCGTAGGAGAGACCCAGTACTTC | CASSGGVGETQYF
. | 15 | . | TRBJ1-4 | TRBV6-1 | TGTGCCAGCAGCGGTGATATTTGGAACCCGGGGAAACTGTTTTTT | CASSGDIWNPGKLFF
. | 15 | . | TRBJ1-2 | TRBV5-1 | TGCGCCAGCAGCTTGGCAGTCGGTGGCAACTATGGCTACACCTTC | CASSLAVGGNYGYTF
TRBD1 | 16 | few | TRBJ1-5 | TRBV6-2/TRBV6-3 | TGTGCCAGCAGCGACGACGGGACAGGGGGCCATCAGCCCCAGCATTTT | CASSDDGTGGHQPQHF
TRBD1 | 13 | few | TRBJ1-1 | TRBV5-1 | TGCGCCAGCAGCACGGGACAGTGGGATGAAGCTTTCTTT | CASSTGQWDEAFF
TRBD1 | 14 | . | TRBJ1-1 | TRBV7-8 | TGTGCCAGCAGCCTATGGACAGGCTACACTGAAGCTTTCTTT | CASSLWTGYTEAFF
. | 15 | few | TRBJ2-7 | TRBV12-3/TRBV12-4 | TGTGCCAGCAGTTTTTATACAGGTTCTACCTACGAGCAGTACTTC | CASSFYTGSTYEQYF
. | 16 | many | TRBJ2-3 | TRBV5-1 | TGCGCCAGCAGCTTGGGTGGGATGACTAGCACAGATACGCAGTATTTT | CASSLGGMTSTDTQYF
. | 15 | few | TRBJ1-1 | TRBV3-1 | TGTGCCAGCAGCCAAGGCCTTTTGAGGGGTGGTGAAGCTTTCTTT | CASSQGLLRGGEAFF
. | 17 | . | TRBJ2-7 | TRBV5-1 | TGCGCCAGCAGCTTGGTGGCCAGCTCTCTTTCCCCCCGCGGGCAGTACTTC | CASSLVASSLSPRGQYF
. | 12 | . | TRBJ1-1 | TRBV3-1 | TGTGCCAGCAGCCGGACAGACCGAGAAGCTTTCTTT | CASSRTDREAFF
. | 13 | few | TRBJ1-4 | TRBV12-3/TRBV12-4 | TGTGCCAGCACGGTGGGTGTGGAGGAAAAACTGTTTTTT | CASTVGVEEKLFF
TRBD2 | 13 | . | TRBJ2-7 | TRBV20-1 | TGCAGTGCCAGACTAGCTGGCTCCTACGAGCAGTACTTC | CSARLAGSYEQYF
TRBD2 | 17 | few | TRBJ2-4 | TRBV4-3 | TGCGCCAGCAGCCAAAAAAGCGGGAGGGCGGGCAAAAACATTCAGTACTTC | CASSQKSGRAGKNIQYF
. | 14 | few | TRBJ2-4 | TRBV7-2 | TGTGCCAGCAGCTCAGCAACAGGAGTGGACATTCAGTACTTC | CASSSATGVDIQYF
TRBD1 | 15 | few | TRBJ1-4 | TRBV9 | TGTGCCAGCAGCGTCCGGACAGGGGCGGGTGAAAAACTGTTTTTT | CASSVRTGAGEKLFF
TRBD1 | 17 | . | TRBJ1-5 | TRBV5-6 | TGTGCCAGCAGCCTCACTTCAGGGGGCGCGGGCAATCAGCCCCAGCATTTT | CASSLTSGGAGNQPQHF
. | 12 | few | TRBJ1-2 | TRBV27 | TGTGCCAGCAGTACCCCAGGGGACGGCTACACCTTC | CASSTPGDGYTF
. | 11 | many | TRBJ2-1 | TRBV11-2 | TGTGCCAGCAGTGGGGCTAATGAGCAGTTCTTC | CASSGANEQFF
TRBD1 | 12 | . | TRBJ1-1 | TRBV5-1 | TGCGCCAGCAGCCCCGGACAGGCTGAAGCTTTCTTT | CASSPGQAEAFF
. | 15 | . | TRBJ2-1 | TRBV24-1 | TGTGCCACCAGCCCCTACCGCGGGGCGGACAATGAGCAGTTCTTC | CATSPYRGADNEQFF
TRBD1 | 15 | few | TRBJ2-7 | TRBV12-3/TRBV12-4 | TGTGCCAGCAGTCCAACCGGGACAGTCTCCTACGAGCAGTACTTC | CASSPTGTVSYEQYF
TRBD1 | 18 | . | TRBJ2-3 | TRBV29-1 | TGCAGCGTTGAAACGGTAGTGGGGACAGGGGCTCGCACAGATACGCAGTATTTT | CSVETVVGTGARTDTQYF
. | 13 | few | TRBJ1-1 | TRBV12-3/TRBV12-4 | TGTGCCAGCAGTTTTATCGGGAACACTGAAGCTTTCTTT | CASSFIGNTEAFF
TRBD1 | 14 | . | TRBJ2-3 | TRBV5-1 | TGCGCCAGCAGCTCAGGGACAGTACCTGATACGCAGTATTTT | CASSSGTVPDTQYF
. | 14 | few | TRBJ1-2 | TRBV7-2 | TGTGCCAGCAGCCCCGGGACGGCCCCCTATGGCTACACCTTC | CASSPGTAPYGYTF
. | 15 | . | TRBJ2-1 | TRBV3-1 | TGTGCCAGCAGCCAAGAGCCCGGTCTATACAATGAGCAGTTCTTC | CASSQEPGLYNEQFF
. | 15 | few | TRBJ1-4 | TRBV27 | TGTGCCAGCAGTCCCTCCCGAGGCTTTAATGAAAAACTGTTTTTT | CASSPSRGFNEKLFF
. | 13 | . | TRBJ1-4 | TRBV6-6 | TGTGCCAGCAGTCAGGACGGTAATGAAAAACTGTTTTTT | CASSQDGNEKLFF
TRBD2 | 15 | . | TRBJ2-6 | TRBV25-1 | TGTGCCAGTGTTGCGGGGGGCTCTGGGGCCAACGTCCTGACTTTC | CASVAGGSGANVLTF
. | 14 | few | TRBJ1-3 | TRBV6-2/TRBV6-3 | TGTGCCGCCCACCAGACCAGCTCTGGAAACACCATATATTTT | CAAHQTSSGNTIYF
TRBD2 | 20 | . | TRBJ2-3 | TRBV4-2 | TGTGCCAGCAGCCAAGATCCCCCGACTAGCGGGGGGGCCGGCACAGATACGCAGTATTTT | CASSQDPPTSGGAGTDTQYF
TRBD1 | 14 | few | TRBJ1-2 | TRBV9 | TGTGCCAGCAGCGAGACAGGGGGCGCGGATGGCTACACCTTC | CASSETGGADGYTF
. | 15 | . | TRBJ2-1 | TRBV11-2 | TGTGCCAGCAGCTCCAGTGAAGGCTGGGACAATGAGCAGTTCTTC | CASSSSEGWDNEQFF
TRBD2 | 13 | . | TRBJ2-1 | TRBV20-1 | TGCAGTGCTAGACTAGCGGGTTACAATGAGCAGTTCTTC | CSARLAGYNEQFF
TRBD1 | 15 | . | TRBJ2-3 | TRBV20-1 | TGCAGTGCTAGAGATCGGACAGGGGGCTGGGATACGCAGTATTTT | CSARDRTGGWDTQYF
. | 13 | . | TRBJ1-1 | TRBV29-1 | TGCAGCCTTGGACAGCTCATGAACACTGAAGCTTTCTTT | CSLGQLMNTEAFF
. | 15 | few | TRBJ1-6 | TRBV7-9 | TGTGCCAGCAGCGGTTCAGGGTCTGTTGATTCACCCCTCCACTTT | CASSGSGSVDSPLHF
TRBD1 | 15 | . | TRBJ2-7 | TRBV10-3 | TGTGCCATCACCCCCAACTCAGACAGGGGTCATGAGCAGTACTTC | CAITPNSDRGHEQYF
. | 14 | . | TRBJ2-1 | TRBV28 | TGTGCCAGCAGCAATCCGCAAGGTGTCAATGAGCAGTTCTTC | CASSNPQGVNEQFF
. | 15 | . | TRBJ1-1 | TRBV5-6 | TGTGCCAGCAGCTTCGGCGGCCGGGTGGGCACTGAAGCTTTCTTT | CASSFGGRVGTEAFF
. | 15 | . | TRBJ1-2 | TRBV7-2 | TGTGCCAGCAGCACAGATGGAACAGCTAACTATGGCTACACCTTC | CASSTDGTANYGYTF
. | 12 | . | TRBJ1-2 | TRBV12-3/TRBV12-4 | TGTGCCAGCAGAAGGACGGGTTGGGGCTACACCTTC | CASRRTGWGYTF
TRBD2 | 15 | few | TRBJ2-1 | TRBV7-9 | TGTGCCAGCAGCTTAGTCGGGGGGATGATCGATGAGCAGTTCTTC | CASSLVGGMIDEQFF
. | 15 | few | TRBJ1-4 | TRBV4-3 | TGCGCCAGCAGCCATGATCCTGGGGGTTGGGAAAAACTGTTTTTT | CASSHDPGGWEKLFF
TRBD2 | 16 | . | TRBJ2-1 | TRBV11-2 | TGTGCCAGCAGCTTAGGGGCGGGAGCAACCTACAATGAGCAGTTCTTC | CASSLGAGATYNEQFF
TRBD2 | 17 | few | TRBJ2-1 | TRBV5-1 | TGCGCCAGCAGTCGTGACCCTAGCGGGGGGGCCTCCGATGAGCAGTTCTTC | CASSRDPSGGASDEQFF
. | 16 | . | TRBJ1-1 | TRBV24-1 | TGTGCCACCAGTGGCGCCCCGGGTAGCGCGGACACTGAAGCTTTCTTT | CATSGAPGSADTEAFF
. | 15 | . | TRBJ2-5 | TRBV3-1 | TGTGCCAGCAGCCGAAGTTCCCTACTCCAAGAGACCCAGTACTTC | CASSRSSLLQETQYF
. | 12 | . | TRBJ1-1 | TRBV12-3/TRBV12-4 | TGTGCCAGCAGTTTTGAGGGGGTTGAAGCTTTCTTT | CASSFEGVEAFF
TRBD1 | 13 | . | TRBJ1-2 | TRBV6-2/TRBV6-3 | TGTGCCAGCAGTCGGACAGGGTTGGGTGGCTACACCTTC | CASSRTGLGGYTF
. | 12 | . | TRBJ1-1 | TRBV24-1 | TGTGCCACCCAAGGTGGGAGGAGTGAAGCTTTCTTT | CATQGGRSEAFF
. | 14 | . | TRBJ2-4 | TRBV5-1 | TGCGCCAGCAGCTTGGTAGAAGCCAAAAACATTCAGTACTTC | CASSLVEAKNIQYF
. | 14 | few | TRBJ2-3 | TRBV20-1 | TGCAGTGCCCTGTTGGTAGCGGGCACAGATACGCAGTATTTT | CSALLVAGTDTQYF
. | 15 | . | TRBJ1-2 | TRBV20-1 | TGCAGTGCCTACCTACCCGAGAGGAACGTCTATGGCTACACCTTC | CSAYLPERNVYGYTF